The TCR beta chain under discussion was sequenced for a study of T cell changes during pregnancy in multiple sclerosis. The CDR3 covers 15 residues. Trimming removed 1 base from V and 7 bases from J; junction bases left unmatched: 4. Germline V CDR1 and CDR2: SGHTA, FQGNSA. The protocol was immunoSEQ multiplex PCR, while the TCRdb copy is restricted to in-frame clones and leaves out a portion. The table shows tens of thousands of clones, with 94% occurring only once. The sequence was obtained from a female donor in good health, enrolled as a control in a pregnancy study. The chain links TRBV7-2 to TRBJ1-4, with TRBD1 identical over 9 bases. The starting material was peripheral blood, obtained in the second trimester of pregnancy. CDR3 residues: CASSLVGTGTEKLFF. The CDR3 bases are TGTGCCAGCAGCTTAGTAGGGACAGGGACTGAAAAACTGTTTTTT.